A single sample is the source of the 9 T cell receptor beta chains below, sequenced in a study of cytomegalovirus exposure and HLA in healthy donors (dated by TCRdb to about 2017). To prepare the library, the immunoSEQ multiplex PCR assay was applied. For the multiplex PCR, a mixture combining 60 forward primers for TCR Vbeta segments and 13 reverse primers for TCR Jbeta segments was used. Held by TCRdb, this immuneACCESS table contains in-frame sequences only and omits some clones. Under half of the omission traces to an unresolved V gene where checked; the cause of the rest is unknown. The sample table gives about 200,000 clones. Roughly 1.2% of the sample rests with the top ten. Sequenced sample: PBMCs. These receptor sequences come from a girl between 2 and 10 years old in good health and CMV-seropositive.

The chain is built from TRBV7-9 and TRBJ1-1; D gene ambiguous. The V end lost 2 bases, the J end lost 3 bases, and 19 bases lay between the germline ends. This CDR3 is 17 amino acids long. Germline assignment: CDR1 SEHNR and CDR2 FQNEAQ (reference sequence). The CDR3, as DNA: TGTGCCAGCAGCTTATGGCCCGGGGTGAATCGGGACACTGAAGCTTTCTTT. Translating gives CASSLWPGVNRDTEAFF.

The genes are TRBV29-1 and TRBJ2-3; 10 nucleotides match TRBD1. Germline values: CDR1 SQVTM, CDR2 ANQGSEA. The CDR3 extends over 15 amino acids. Trimming cost V 1 base and J 2 bases; bases outside gene matches: 3. The CDR3 loop is CSVEGQGATTDTQYF. In DNA, the CDR3 is TGCAGCGTTGAAGGACAGGGGGCCACCACAGATACGCAGTATTTT.

V and J are TRBV28 and TRBJ1-1; no firm D call. Trimming removed 2 bases at V and 1 base at J, with 8 bases between. CDR1 and CDR2 (germline): MDHEN, SYDVKM. This CDR3 has 14 residues. The CDR3 region has the DNA TGTGCCAGCAGTTTACACATGGCGAACACTGAAGCTTTCTTT. As protein: CASSLHMANTEAFF.

The chain couples TRBV5-1 to TRBJ1-5; perhaps TRBD1 as D (5 bases). Trimming took 4 bases from V and 1 from J, leaving 12 bases between them. Germline V lookup: CDR1 SGHRS, CDR2 YFSETQ. The CDR3 consists of 15 residues. CDR3 sequence: CASSKEGVSNQPQHF. CDR3 DNA sequence: TGCGCCAGCAGCAAAGAAGGGGTCAGCAATCAGCCCCAGCATTTT.

The chain has TRBV10-1 and TRBJ2-1; TRBD2 matches at 9 bases. Germline CDR1 is WNHNN and CDR2 is SYGVQD (reference sequence). Trimming at V came to 2 bases and at J to 1 base, leaving 12 bases not matched to a gene. The CDR3 runs to 19 residues. CDR3 in DNA: TGCGCCAGCAGTGAGGGCCGTCGGGCGGGAGGGCCGTCCTACAATGAGCAGTTCTTC. It yields the protein CASSEGRRAGGPSYNEQFF.

This chain links TRBV15 with TRBJ2-7, with D possibly being TRBD1 (6 bases). Trimming took off 2 bases at V and 4 bases at J, with 21 bases between the two ends. CDR1 is LNHNV, CDR2 YYDKDF, per germline (reference sequence). This CDR3 contains 17 residues. CDR3 DNA: TGTGCCACCAGCAGACGCGGACAGATAGACGTTACTTACGAGCAGTACTTC. Its protein is CATSRRGQIDVTYEQYF.

The chain carries TRBV20-1 and TRBJ1-2; D not resolved. The CDR3 has 11 amino acids. Germline V gene data show CDR1 as DFQATT and CDR2 as SNEGSKA (reference sequence). The CDR3 loop reads CSPGGGYGYTF. The CDR3 bases are TGCTCCCCGGGTGGCGGCTATGGCTACACCTTC.

The CDR3 spells CASSDGGQGYEKLFF. The DNA of the CDR3 is TGTGCCAGCAGCGACGGAGGACAGGGGTATGAAAAACTGTTTTTT. The chain links TRBV11-2 to TRBJ1-4; 9 nucleotides align to TRBD1. The trim removed 5 bases at V and 6 bases at J, leaving 7 bases unmatched. In germline, CDR1 is SGHAT, CDR2 FQNNGV. The CDR3 consists of 15 residues.

The chain has TRBV6-6 and TRBJ2-7; D is ambiguous. The V end lost 4 bases, the J end lost 0 bases, and 7 bases lay between the germline ends. The CDR3 extends over 13 amino acids. Germline CDR1 reads MNHNY; CDR2 reads SVGAGI (reference sequence). The CDR3 sequence: CASSSYSSYEQYF. For the CDR3, the DNA is TGTGCCAGCAGTTCTTATAGCTCCTACGAGCAGTACTTC.